This section outlines one T cell receptor beta chain sequence together with its context. Its matching antigen is unknown. The assay was immunoSEQ multiplex PCR, and TCRdb's table has in-frame clones only and misses some. The data show 95,000 to 150,000 clones, with approximately 84% seen just once and 7% to 9% held by the top ten. This sample is part of a study of T cell responses to AZD1222 COVID-19 vaccine. Study results and limitations: Among AZD1222 vaccinees, only six were seropositive at baseline.

V dropped 6 bases and J dropped 5 bases, with 13 bases sitting between them. This CDR3 has 13 residues. The germline V gene has CDR1 WNHNN and CDR2 SYGVQD (reference sequence). This sample comprised peripheral blood, obtained on day 0 of AZD1222 vaccination. This chain uses TRBV10-1 with TRBJ2-5; TRBD2 might be the D (5 bases). This TCR was recovered from an adult in good health. The CDR3 sequence is CASSTSVMETQYF. The DNA of the CDR3 is TGCGCCAGCAGCACTAGTGTTATGGAGACCCAGTACTTC.